At least ten counts were recorded for the clone carrying this T cell receptor (beta chain). Its antigen is still unknown. The data belong to a study of glioma-infiltrating T cells. Regarding the study as a whole: Non-neoplastic patients had below-expected tissue-blood divergence, while all gliomas exceeded expectation. Very few CDR3 sequences were shared between tissue and blood.

Germline values: CDR1 SGHDN, CDR2 FVKESK. The CDR3 contains 16 residues. Trimming cost V 6 bases and J 5 bases, with 20 bases left between them. Using RNA template, CDR3s of TCR alpha and beta were amplified with iRepertoire arm-PCR. For one-step reverse transcription and amplification, roughly 100-400 ng of tissue mRNA or PBMC total RNA was used. TCRdb used MiXCR to reprocess the multiplex PCR reads, holding one entry per CDR3 protein. Altogether about 180,000 distinct CDR3 sequences are present, more than 35% being singletons, with the ten largest covering around 5.2%. V usage is TRBV14 and J usage is TRBJ2-1; perhaps TRBD1 as D (5 bases). Material: glioma tissue, nonneoplastic brain tissue, or PBMCs (not recorded which). The source is a human donor with low-grade glioma or glioblastoma, undergoing nonglioma brain surgery, or in good health (not recorded which). The DNA for the CDR3 is TGTGCCAGCAGAGGGGCAGCCCCGGTCGACCACAATGAGCAGTTCTTC. This codes for CASRGAAPVDHNEQFF.